Below, 13 T cell receptor beta chains from the same sample are listed, as sequenced in a study of cytomegalovirus exposure and HLA in healthy donors. Primers for the PCR totalled 60 Vbeta and 13 Jbeta. Sequenced by immunoSEQ multiplex PCR; TCRdb stores in-frame clones only, minus some. The top ten clones hold 1.7% of a sample with some 60,000 clones, approximately 80% of them seen once. Sequencing was carried out using PBMCs. These receptors were collected from a man between 35 and 55 years old in good health and CMV-seronegative.

This rearrangement joins TRBV4-1 to TRBJ2-7, with 7 bases that match TRBD2. Per the germline V gene, CDR1 is MGHRA and CDR2 is YSYEKL. The CDR3 contains 19 residues. The V segment lost 0 bases and the J segment 2 bases; nucleotides outside the gene matches: 16. In DNA, the CDR3 is TGCGCCAGCAGCCAAGATTTGGGAGGGCAGGACCGCTCAACCTACGAGCAGTACGTC. Protein product: CASSQDLGGQDRSTYEQYV.

The CDR3: CASRRGGASYEQYF. In DNA, the CDR3 is TGTGCCAGCAGGCGCGGCGGGGCCTCCTACGAGCAGTACTTC. The chain combines TRBV25-1 with TRBJ2-7; possible D gene TRBD2, 6 bases. Germline loops: CDR1 MGHDK, CDR2 SYGVNS. V lost 6 bases and J 0 bases, leaving 12 bases between the germline ends. The CDR3 is made up of 14 amino acids.

The sample holds one count of this clone. The rearrangement uses TRBV13 and TRBJ2-7, with 7 bases matching TRBD1. This CDR3 spans 14 amino acids. V lost 6 bases to trimming and J lost 0 bases; unmatched junction nucleotides: 5. Germline V CDR1 and CDR2: PRHDT, FYEKMQ (reference sequence). CDR3: CASRHRGSSYEQYV. The CDR3 DNA sequence: TGTGCCAGCAGGCACAGGGGTAGCTCCTACGAGCAGTACGTC.

The chain is built from TRBV7-2 and TRBJ2-1; D possibly corresponds to TRBD2 (5 bases). This CDR3 has 13 amino acids. The V end was cut by 5 bases, the J end by 10 bases, with 15 bases between. From germline, CDR1 is SGHTA and CDR2 FQGNSA. DNA of the CDR3: TGTGCCAGCAGCGCCCGCCGGCTAGCCGAGCAGTTCTTC. Translated, it gives CASSARRLAEQFF.

This chain joins TRBV18 and TRBJ1-6; 11 bases align to TRBD1. Germline lookup yields CDR1 KGHSH and CDR2 LQKENI. The CDR3 contains 17 residues. The V gene end was trimmed by 3 bases and the J gene end by 12 bases; junction bases not matched to a gene: 13. The CDR3 region is CASSPLGQGVNYVPLHF. The DNA of the CDR3 is TGTGCCAGCTCACCCCTGGGACAGGGGGTGAATTATGTACCCCTCCACTTT.

J is TRBJ1-1 and V is TRBV7-9, with 8 bases fitting TRBD1. CDR3 length: 15 residues. V shed 5 bases and J 0 bases; nucleotides not matched to a gene: 5. CDR1 and CDR2 (germline): SEHNR, FQNEAQ (reference sequence). CDR3 loop: CASSPGTGMNTEAFF. Here the CDR3 DNA reads TGTGCCAGCAGCCCTGGGACAGGAATGAACACTGAAGCTTTCTTT.

V gene TRBV6-1 combines with J gene TRBJ2-1, with 10 bases that match TRBD1. This CDR3 has 16 residues. The ends lost 3 bases at V and 2 bases at J; junction bases unmatched: 4. CDR1 and CDR2 (germline): MNHNS, SASEGT. In DNA, the CDR3 is TGTGCCAGCAGTGACCGACAGGGGGCAACCTACAATGAGCAGTTCTTC. Amino acids: CASSDRQGATYNEQFF.

This clone is a singleton in its sample. V gene TRBV6-1 combines with J gene TRBJ1-2; TRBD1 is a possible D gene (6 bases). V lost 0 bases to trimming and J lost 7 bases, with 12 bases between them. Germline-derived CDR1 and CDR2 are MNHNS and SASEGT. The CDR3 spans 14 residues. The CDR3 loop is CASSEAAGARGYTF. CDR3 sequence (DNA): TGTGCCAGCAGTGAAGCGGCAGGGGCGCGTGGCTACACCTTC.

By share, this clone ranks as medium-sized (0.01 to 0.1%). CDR3 sequence: CASSLSRSPLYEQYF. The CDR3, as DNA: TGTGCCAGCAGCTTGTCTAGGTCGCCTCTCTACGAGCAGTACTTC. The rearrangement joins TRBV5-5 to TRBJ2-7, with D unresolved. Germline CDR1 and CDR2: SGHKS and YYEKEE (reference sequence). This CDR3 comprises 15 residues. V shed 1 base and J shed 3 bases, with 14 bases lying between them.

The rearrangement uses TRBV27 and TRBJ1-1; possibly TRBD1 for D (5 bases). The ends were cut back, 5 bases at V and 0 bases at J, with 13 bases in the middle. Per germline, CDR1 MNHEY and CDR2 SMNVEV (reference sequence). This CDR3 is built from 15 residues. The DNA of the CDR3 is TGTGCCAGCAGTCCACGGCGGGGGATGAACACTGAAGCTTTCTTT. Translated: CASSPRRGMNTEAFF.

The genes are TRBV6-5 and TRBJ1-2, with no clear D. The CDR3 spans 13 residues. Germline-derived CDR1 and CDR2 are MNHEY and SVGAGI. V was trimmed by 6 bases and J by 2 bases, leaving 10 bases between them. CDR3 residues: CASSPNSNYGYTF. For the CDR3, the DNA is TGTGCCAGCAGCCCCAACTCAAACTATGGCTACACCTTC.

The chain links TRBV5-1 to TRBJ2-7; TRBD1 is a possible D gene (5 bases). The CDR3 spans 12 residues. Germline CDR1 and CDR2: SGHRS and YFSETQ. The V end lost 1 base, the J end lost 3 bases, and 5 bases lay between the germline ends. Here the CDR3 reads CASSLQGYEQYF. CDR3 bases: TGCGCCAGCAGCTTGCAGGGCTACGAGCAGTACTTC.

This chain connects TRBV7-9 to TRBJ2-1; 15 bases are a match to TRBD2. The germline CDR1 and CDR2 sequences are SEHNR and FQNEAQ (reference sequence). With 5 bases clipped from V and 9 bases from J, the junction kept 8 bases outside the gene matches. This CDR3 has 16 amino acids. CDR3 region: CASSGGLAGGFSEQFF. CDR3 nucleotide sequence: TGTGCCAGCAGCGGAGGACTAGCGGGGGGGTTCAGTGAGCAGTTCTTC.